The rows below give T cell receptor beta chains drawn from one sample of a study of blood T cell repertoires in COVID-19. The assay was immunoSEQ multiplex PCR, and TCRdb's table has in-frame clones only and misses some. The top ten clones hold around 6.3% of a sample with 170,000 or so clones, around four fifths of them seen once. The source material was peripheral blood. These receptors all come from a man between 70 and 80 years old with active or convalescent COVID-19. The CDR3 runs from the conserved cysteine through the conserved F or W. D genes are given only for firm matches.

D gene: TRBD2
V gene: TRBV19
J gene: TRBJ2-1
CDR3 protein: CASSTTRLAGGPVIF
CDR3 DNA: TGTGCCAGTAGTACGACCAGACTAGCGGGAGGGCCTGTAATCTTC

D gene: TRBD2
V gene: TRBV4-3
J gene: TRBJ2-1
CDR3 protein: CASSQEPSGGYNEQFF
CDR3 DNA: TGCGCCAGCAGCCAAGAGCCTAGCGGGGGATACAATGAGCAGTTCTTC

D gene: -
V gene: TRBV12-3/TRBV12-4
J gene: TRBJ1-2
CDR3 protein: CASSPGSKYGYTF
CDR3 DNA: TGTGCCAGCAGTCCGGGGTCCAAGTATGGCTACACCTTC

D gene: TRBD2
V gene: TRBV5-8
J gene: TRBJ2-2
CDR3 protein: CASSLAGGLLNTGELFF
CDR3 DNA: TGTGCCAGCAGCTTGGCGGGAGGGCTCCTTAACACCGGGGAGCTGTTTTTT

D gene: TRBD1
V gene: TRBV18
J gene: TRBJ2-1
CDR3 protein: CASSPGQGAYNEQFF
CDR3 DNA: TGTGCCAGCTCACCCGGACAGGGGGCCTACAATGAGCAGTTCTTC

D gene: -
V gene: TRBV5-1
J gene: TRBJ1-2
CDR3 protein: CASSLYVGSYGYTF
CDR3 DNA: TGCGCCAGCAGCTTGTATGTAGGGAGCTATGGCTACACCTTC

D gene: TRBD1
V gene: TRBV3-1/TRBV3-2
J gene: TRBJ1-5
CDR3 protein: CASSGTGEQPQHF
CDR3 DNA: TGTGCCAGCAGCGGGACAGGGGAGCAGCCCCAGCATTTT

D gene: TRBD2
V gene: TRBV7-3
J gene: TRBJ2-1
CDR3 protein: CASSPLAGGSDEQFF
CDR3 DNA: TGTGCCAGCAGCCCCCTAGCGGGGGGCAGCGATGAGCAGTTCTTC

D gene: -
V gene: TRBV28
J gene: TRBJ1-1
CDR3 protein: CASSLTGGEAFF
CDR3 DNA: TGTGCCAGCAGTTTGACCGGCGGGGAAGCTTTCTTT

D gene: -
V gene: TRBV6-5
J gene: TRBJ1-1
CDR3 protein: CASSNDRPGRTEAFF
CDR3 DNA: TGTGCCAGCAGTAACGACCGTCCAGGGCGCACTGAAGCTTTCTTT

D gene: TRBD1
V gene: TRBV28
J gene: TRBJ2-7
CDR3 protein: CASRPGTGFYEQYF
CDR3 DNA: TGTGCCAGCAGGCCCGGGACAGGGTTCTACGAGCAGTACTTC

D gene: TRBD2
V gene: TRBV6-6
J gene: TRBJ2-1
CDR3 protein: CASISGSSYPSPFF
CDR3 DNA: TGTGCCAGCATTAGCGGGAGCTCCTACCCCTCCCCCTTCTTC

D gene: -
V gene: TRBV28
J gene: TRBJ2-1
CDR3 protein: CASSLNREQFF
CDR3 DNA: TGTGCCAGCAGTTTAAATCGTGAGCAGTTCTTC

D gene: TRBD1
V gene: TRBV2
J gene: TRBJ1-5
CDR3 protein: CASSGGQGTYSNQPQHF
CDR3 DNA: TGTGCCAGCAGTGGGGGACAGGGAACCTATAGCAATCAGCCCCAGCATTTT

D gene: TRBD2
V gene: TRBV30
J gene: TRBJ2-3
CDR3 protein: CAGTAPRLAGGPGTQYF
CDR3 DNA: TGTGCCGGGACCGCCCCGAGACTAGCGGGGGGGCCGGGGACGCAGTATTTT

D gene: -
V gene: TRBV6-5
J gene: TRBJ1-3
CDR3 protein: CASKLDDSGNTIYF
CDR3 DNA: TGTGCCAGCAAACTAGACGACTCTGGAAACACCATATATTTT

D gene: -
V gene: TRBV28
J gene: TRBJ1-1
CDR3 protein: CASRTLKGIREAFF
CDR3 DNA: TGTGCCAGCAGAACCTTAAAGGGGATCCGGGAAGCTTTCTTT

D gene: -
V gene: TRBV6-1
J gene: TRBJ1-3
CDR3 protein: CASSDPGHPSGNTIYF
CDR3 DNA: TGTGCCAGCAGTGATCCGGGACATCCCTCTGGAAACACCATATATTTT

D gene: -
V gene: TRBV12-5
J gene: TRBJ1-5
CDR3 protein: CASGLFGNQPQHF
CDR3 DNA: TGTGCTAGTGGTTTGTTCGGGAATCAGCCCCAGCATTTT

D gene: -
V gene: TRBV4-1
J gene: TRBJ2-1
CDR3 protein: CASSPPLPGVMSNEQFF
CDR3 DNA: TGCGCCAGCAGTCCCCCCCTCCCAGGGGTGATGTCGAATGAGCAGTTCTTC

D gene: -
V gene: TRBV29-1
J gene: TRBJ1-4
CDR3 protein: CSVAVNSNEKLFF
CDR3 DNA: TGCAGCGTTGCTGTAAACTCTAATGAAAAACTGTTTTTT

D gene: -
V gene: TRBV5-4
J gene: TRBJ1-3
CDR3 protein: CASSLPQGSGNTIYF
CDR3 DNA: TGTGCCAGCAGTTTGCCCCAGGGGTCTGGAAACACCATATATTTT